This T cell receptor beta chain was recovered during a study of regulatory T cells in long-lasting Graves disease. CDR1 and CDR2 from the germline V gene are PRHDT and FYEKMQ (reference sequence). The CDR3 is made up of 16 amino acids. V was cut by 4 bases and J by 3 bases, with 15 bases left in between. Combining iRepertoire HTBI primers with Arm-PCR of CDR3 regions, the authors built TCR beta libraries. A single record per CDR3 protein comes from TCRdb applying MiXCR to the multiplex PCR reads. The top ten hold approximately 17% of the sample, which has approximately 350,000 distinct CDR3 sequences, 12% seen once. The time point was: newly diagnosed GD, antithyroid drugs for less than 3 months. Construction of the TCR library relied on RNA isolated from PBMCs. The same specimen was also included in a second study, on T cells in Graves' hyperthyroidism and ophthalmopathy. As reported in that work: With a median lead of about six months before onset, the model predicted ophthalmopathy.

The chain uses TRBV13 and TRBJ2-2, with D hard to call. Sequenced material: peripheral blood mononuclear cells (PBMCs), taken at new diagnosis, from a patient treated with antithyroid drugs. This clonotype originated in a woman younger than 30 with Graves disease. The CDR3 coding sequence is TGTGCCAGCAGCTCAGGACCTTCGGTCGACACCGGGGAGCTGTTTTTT. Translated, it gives CASSSGPSVDTGELFF.